A single sample gave rise to the 7 T cell receptor beta chains below, sequenced in a study of T-cell reconstitution after alpha-beta-depleted transplantation in children. Construction of the TCRbeta library involved unique molecular identifiers. TCRdb called the PCR reads again in MiXCR, with one record for every CDR3 protein. In the table there are 610,000 or so distinct CDR3 sequences, 25% to 30% of which are singletons. The sample here was PBMCs, taken before TCRalphabeta/CD19-depleted stem cell transplant. The source of these receptors is a boy younger than two with Wiskott-Aldrich syndrome, due to receive a stem cell transplant.

There are a few counts of this clonotype. The genes are TRBV24-1 and TRBJ2-1; 13 nucleotides align to TRBD2. Germline V gives CDR1 KGHDR, CDR2 SFDVKD. After removal of 4 bases from V and 10 bases from J, the junction contained 3 bases not matched to a gene. This CDR3 contains 14 residues. The CDR3 region has the DNA TGTGCCACCAGTGAGACTAGCGGGAGGCTCGAGCAGTTCTTC. It codes for CATSETSGRLEQFF.

The chain couples TRBV11-2 to TRBJ2-1; 7 bases fit TRBD2. There are 15 residues in the CDR3. V lost 7 bases to trimming and J lost 4 bases; unmatched junction nucleotides: 10. Germline V CDR1 and CDR2: SGHAT, FQNNGV. CDR3 residues: CASTRGASGYNEQFF. The CDR3 bases are TGTGCCAGCACCAGAGGGGCTAGCGGTTACAATGAGCAGTTCTTC.

This chain connects TRBV5-1 to TRBJ2-1, with no clear D. Per the germline V gene, CDR1 is SGHRS and CDR2 is YFSETQ. Trimming took off 4 bases at V and 8 bases at J, with 13 bases between the two ends. This CDR3 has 13 amino acids. The CDR3, as DNA: TGCGCCAGCAGCGAAGGAGCCCCCCATGAGCAGTTCTTC. Its protein is CASSEGAPHEQFF.

The DNA of the CDR3 is TGTGCCAGCAGGGCATACGGGACTAGCGGGAGGGCCGGCGGGGAGCTGTTTTTT. Protein sequence: CASRAYGTSGRAGGELFF. The gene calls are TRBV4-2 and TRBJ2-2, with 16 bases that match TRBD2. V gave up 6 bases and J gave up 7 bases; unmatched junction bases: 11. This CDR3 is built from 18 residues. Germline CDR1 and CDR2: LGHNA and YNFKEQ.

V usage is TRBV5-1 and J usage is TRBJ1-4; 9 bases are a match to TRBD1. The CDR3 sequence is 16 residues long. Germline CDR1 SGHRS, CDR2 YFSETQ. Germline trimming cut 0 bases from V and 7 bases from J; bases unmatched to any gene: 7. The CDR3: CASSLAAGQGTEKLFF. The DNA for the CDR3 is TGCGCCAGCAGCTTGGCAGCTGGACAGGGGACTGAAAAACTGTTTTTT.

This clonotype was observed at least ten times. This rearrangement joins TRBV5-1 to TRBJ2-5; TRBD1 agrees at 7 bases. Germline CDR1 is SGHRS and CDR2 is YFSETQ. The V gene end was trimmed by 1 base and the J gene end by 2 bases; junction bases not matched to a gene: 5. The CDR3 runs to 15 residues. In DNA, the CDR3 is TGCGCCAGCAGCTTGAGTGGCAGGGGGCAAGAGACCCAGTACTTC. It yields the protein CASSLSGRGQETQYF.

V is TRBV12-3 or TRBV12-4 and J is TRBJ2-1; 7 bases match TRBD2. J gave up 0 bases and V 6 bases, and 5 bases lay outside the gene matches. This CDR3 is built from 15 residues. The CDR3 nucleotides are TGTGCCAGCAGACAAAGCGGGAACTCCTACAATGAGCAGTTCTTC. This translates into CASRQSGNSYNEQFF.